This TCR beta chain was identified during a study of blood T cells in healthy people across ages. The ends lost 6 bases at V and 1 base at J; junction bases unmatched: 9. The CDR3 length is 16 residues. Germline V gives CDR1 DFQATT, CDR2 SNEGSKA (reference sequence). Together with a sample-barcoded 5' primer, a J-beta primer mix was included in a second PCR lasting about 7 to 11 cycles. TCRdb re-analysed the 5' RACE reads in MiXCR, keeping a single row per CDR3 protein. Of about 1 million distinct CDR3 sequences in the sample, over 35% were seen once. This clonotype was found a few times. The chain is built from TRBV20-1 and TRBJ2-7; TRBD2 matches at 13 bases. Specimen: blood. This receptor was obtained from a woman aged 60-70 years in good health. CDR3 in DNA: TGCAGTGCGGCGCCGGGACTAGCGGGGATGTCCTACGAGCAGTACTTC. Amino acid sequence: CSAAPGLAGMSYEQYF.